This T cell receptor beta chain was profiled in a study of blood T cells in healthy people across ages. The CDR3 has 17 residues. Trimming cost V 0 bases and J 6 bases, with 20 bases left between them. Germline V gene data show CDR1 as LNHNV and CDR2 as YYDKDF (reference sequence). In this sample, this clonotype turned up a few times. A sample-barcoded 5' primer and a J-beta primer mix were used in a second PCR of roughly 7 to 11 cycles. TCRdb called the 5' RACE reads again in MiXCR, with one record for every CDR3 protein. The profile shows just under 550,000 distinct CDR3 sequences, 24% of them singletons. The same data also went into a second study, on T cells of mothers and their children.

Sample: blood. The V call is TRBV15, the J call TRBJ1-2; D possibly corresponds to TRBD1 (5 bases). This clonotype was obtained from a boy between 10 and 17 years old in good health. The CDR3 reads CATSRDMGSGGVDGYTF. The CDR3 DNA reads TGTGCCACCAGCAGAGATATGGGATCCGGGGGAGTGGATGGCTACACCTTC.